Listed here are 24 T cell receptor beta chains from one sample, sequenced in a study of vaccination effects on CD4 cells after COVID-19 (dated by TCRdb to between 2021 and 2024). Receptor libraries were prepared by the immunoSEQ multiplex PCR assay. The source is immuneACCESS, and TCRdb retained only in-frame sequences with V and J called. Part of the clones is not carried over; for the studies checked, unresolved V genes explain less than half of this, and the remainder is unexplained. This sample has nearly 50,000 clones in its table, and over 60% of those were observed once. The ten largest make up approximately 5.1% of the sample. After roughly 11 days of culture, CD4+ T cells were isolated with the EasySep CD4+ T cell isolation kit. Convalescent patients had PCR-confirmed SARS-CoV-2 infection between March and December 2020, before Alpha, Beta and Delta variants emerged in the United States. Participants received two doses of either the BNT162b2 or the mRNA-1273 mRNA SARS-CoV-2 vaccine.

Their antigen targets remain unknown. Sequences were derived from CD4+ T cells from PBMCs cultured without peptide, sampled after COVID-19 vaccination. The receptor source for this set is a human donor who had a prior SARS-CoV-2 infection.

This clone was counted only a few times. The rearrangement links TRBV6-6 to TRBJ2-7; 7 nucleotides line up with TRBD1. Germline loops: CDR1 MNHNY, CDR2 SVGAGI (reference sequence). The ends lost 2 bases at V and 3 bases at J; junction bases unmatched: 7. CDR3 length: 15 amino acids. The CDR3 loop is CASSYPGQASYEQYF. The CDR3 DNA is TGTGCCAGCAGTTACCCCGGACAGGCAAGCTACGAGCAGTACTTC.

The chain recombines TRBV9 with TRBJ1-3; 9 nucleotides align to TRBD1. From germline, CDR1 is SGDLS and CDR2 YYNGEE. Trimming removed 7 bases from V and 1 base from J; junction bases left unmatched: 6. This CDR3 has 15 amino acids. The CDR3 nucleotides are TGTGCCAGCGGTCACAGGGGGCGTTCTGGAAACACCATATATTTT. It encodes CASGHRGRSGNTIYF.

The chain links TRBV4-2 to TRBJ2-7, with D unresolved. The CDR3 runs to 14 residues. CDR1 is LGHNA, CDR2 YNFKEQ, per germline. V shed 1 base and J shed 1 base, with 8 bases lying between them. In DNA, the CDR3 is TGTGCCAGCAGCCAAGTCGATGGATCCTACGAGCAGTACTTC. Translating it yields CASSQVDGSYEQYF.

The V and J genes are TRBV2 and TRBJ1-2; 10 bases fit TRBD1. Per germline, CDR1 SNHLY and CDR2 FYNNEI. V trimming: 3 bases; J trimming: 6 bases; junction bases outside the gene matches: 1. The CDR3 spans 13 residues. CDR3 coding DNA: TGTGCCAGCAGTGAGGGACAGGGGAATGGCTACACCTTC. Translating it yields CASSEGQGNGYTF. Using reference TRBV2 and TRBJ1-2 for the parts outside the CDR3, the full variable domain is EPEVTQTPSHQVTQMGQEVILRCVPISNHLYFYWYRQILGQKVEFLVSFYNNEISEKSEIFDDQFSVERPDGSNFTLKIRSTKLEDSAMYFCASSEGQGNGYTFGSGTRLTVV.

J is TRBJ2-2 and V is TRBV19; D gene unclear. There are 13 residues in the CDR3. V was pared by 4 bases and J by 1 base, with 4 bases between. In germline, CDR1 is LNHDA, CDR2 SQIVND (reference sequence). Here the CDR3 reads CASSSGNTGELFF. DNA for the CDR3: TGTGCCAGTAGTAGCGGGAACACCGGGGAGCTGTTTTTT.

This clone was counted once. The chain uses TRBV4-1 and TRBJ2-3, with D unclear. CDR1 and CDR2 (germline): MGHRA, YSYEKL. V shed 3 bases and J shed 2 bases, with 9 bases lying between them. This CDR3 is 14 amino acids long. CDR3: CASSQPLNTDTQYF. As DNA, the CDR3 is TGCGCCAGCAGCCAGCCGCTCAACACAGATACGCAGTATTTT.

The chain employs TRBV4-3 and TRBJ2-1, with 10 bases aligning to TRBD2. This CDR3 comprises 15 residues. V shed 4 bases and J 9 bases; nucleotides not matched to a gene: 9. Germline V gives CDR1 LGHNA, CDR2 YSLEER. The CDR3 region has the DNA TGCGCCAGCAGCCCAGGGACTAGCGCTGCCGGTGAGCAGTTCTTC. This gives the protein CASSPGTSAAGEQFF.

CDR3: CASSLDSPSREKLFF. CDR3 coding DNA: TGCGCCAGCAGCTTGGATAGCCCCTCGAGAGAAAAACTGTTTTTT. The V call is TRBV5-1, the J call TRBJ1-4, with D hard to call. There are 15 residues in the CDR3. Germline V gene lookup returns CDR1 SGHRS and CDR2 YFSETQ. The V end was cut by 0 bases, the J end by 8 bases, with 14 bases between.

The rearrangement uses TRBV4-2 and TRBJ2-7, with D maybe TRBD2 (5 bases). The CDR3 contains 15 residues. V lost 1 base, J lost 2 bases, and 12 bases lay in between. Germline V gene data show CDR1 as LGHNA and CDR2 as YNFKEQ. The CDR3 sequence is CASSQGLSETYEQYF. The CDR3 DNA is TGTGCCAGCAGCCAAGGACTATCAGAGACCTACGAGCAGTACTTC.

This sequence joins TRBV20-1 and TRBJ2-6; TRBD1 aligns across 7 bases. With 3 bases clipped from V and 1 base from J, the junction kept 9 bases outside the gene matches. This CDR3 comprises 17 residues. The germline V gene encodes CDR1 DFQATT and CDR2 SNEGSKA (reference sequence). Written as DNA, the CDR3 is TGCAGTGCTAGTGCCGTGGAGGACAGGTCTGGGGCCAACGTCCTGACTTTC. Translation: CSASAVEDRSGANVLTF.

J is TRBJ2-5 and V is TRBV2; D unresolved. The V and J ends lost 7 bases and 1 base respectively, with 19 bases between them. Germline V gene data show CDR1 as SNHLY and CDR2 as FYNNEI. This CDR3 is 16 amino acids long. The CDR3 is CASTANPSGPQETQYF. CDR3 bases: TGTGCCAGCACCGCCAACCCCTCGGGCCCCCAAGAGACCCAGTACTTC.

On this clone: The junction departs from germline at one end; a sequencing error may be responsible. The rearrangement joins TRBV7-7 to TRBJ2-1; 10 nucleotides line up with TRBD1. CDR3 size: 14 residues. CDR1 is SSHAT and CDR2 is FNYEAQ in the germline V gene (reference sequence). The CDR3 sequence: CASSHGQGVVRQFF. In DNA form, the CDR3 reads TGTGCTAGCAGCCACGGACAGGGGGTAGTGAGGCAGTTCTTC.

The CDR3, as DNA: TGCGCCAGCAGCCAATTGGGGAGGGCAACTAACTATGGCTACACCTTC. As protein: CASSQLGRATNYGYTF. The rearrangement uses TRBV4-1 and TRBJ1-2; unclear D gene. Germline V CDR1 and CDR2: MGHRA, YSYEKL. There are 16 residues in the CDR3. The V gene lost 2 bases and the J gene lost 0 bases, with 13 bases spanning the gap.

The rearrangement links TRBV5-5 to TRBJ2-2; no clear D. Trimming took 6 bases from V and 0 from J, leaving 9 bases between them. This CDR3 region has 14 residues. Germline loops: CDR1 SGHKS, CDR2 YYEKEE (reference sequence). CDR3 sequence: CASTRLTNTGELFF. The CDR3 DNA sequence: TGTGCCAGCACCCGACTTACGAACACCGGGGAGCTGTTTTTT. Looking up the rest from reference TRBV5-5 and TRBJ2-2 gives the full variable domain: DAGVTQSPTHLIKTRGQQVTLRCSPISGHKSVSWYQQVLGQGPQFIFQYYEKEERGRGNFPDRFSARQFPNYSSELNVNALLLGDSALYLCASTRLTNTGELFFGEGSRLTVL.

In nucleotides, the CDR3 is TGTGCCAGCAGCGCGCCCACTAGCGGGGGTCGGGATGAGCAGTTCTTC. Its translation: CASSAPTSGGRDEQFF. This sequence joins TRBV9 and TRBJ2-1; 11 nucleotides align to TRBD2. Germline CDR1 reads SGDLS; CDR2 reads YYNGEE. The CDR3 is 16 amino acids. V shed 3 bases and J 8 bases; nucleotides not matched to a gene: 10.

The CDR3 loop reads CASSGTSGSSSSYEQYF. In DNA, the CDR3 is TGTGCCAGTTCCGGGACTAGCGGGAGCTCGAGCTCCTACGAGCAGTACTTC. The chain employs TRBV19 and TRBJ2-7, with 14 bases aligning to TRBD2. Germline V gene sequence: CDR1 LNHDA, CDR2 SQIVND (reference sequence). V gave up 8 bases and J gave up 0 bases; unmatched junction bases: 9. The CDR3 spans 17 residues.

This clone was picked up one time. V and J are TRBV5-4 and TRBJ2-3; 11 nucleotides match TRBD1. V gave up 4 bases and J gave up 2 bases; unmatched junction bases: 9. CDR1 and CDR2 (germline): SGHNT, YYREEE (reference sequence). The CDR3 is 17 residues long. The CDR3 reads CASSPRTGGENTDTQYF. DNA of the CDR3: TGTGCCAGCAGCCCCCGGACAGGGGGCGAAAACACAGATACGCAGTATTTT.

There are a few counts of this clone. As DNA, the CDR3 is TGCGCCAGCAGCCCTCCGACTAGCGGGGGGGCGAATGAGCAGTTCTTC. Its translation: CASSPPTSGGANEQFF. The gene calls are TRBV5-1 and TRBJ2-1; TRBD2 agrees at 14 bases. Germline values: CDR1 SGHRS, CDR2 YFSETQ. Trimming at V came to 4 bases and at J to 7 bases, leaving 7 bases not matched to a gene. The CDR3 covers 16 residues.

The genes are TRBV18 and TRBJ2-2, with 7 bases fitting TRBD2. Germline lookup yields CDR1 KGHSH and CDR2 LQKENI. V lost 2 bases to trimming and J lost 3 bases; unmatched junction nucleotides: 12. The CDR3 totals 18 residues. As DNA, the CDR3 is TGTGCCAGCTCACCAGTTTTTAGGCTAGCGGATCACACCGGGGAGCTGTTTTTT. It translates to CASSPVFRLADHTGELFF.

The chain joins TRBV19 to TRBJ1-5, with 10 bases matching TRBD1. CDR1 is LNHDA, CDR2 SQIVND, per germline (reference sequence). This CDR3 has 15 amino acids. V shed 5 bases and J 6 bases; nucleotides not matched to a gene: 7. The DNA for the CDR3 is TGTGCCAGTAGTGACCGACAGGGGGCCGGTCAGCCCCAGCATTTT. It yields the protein CASSDRQGAGQPQHF.

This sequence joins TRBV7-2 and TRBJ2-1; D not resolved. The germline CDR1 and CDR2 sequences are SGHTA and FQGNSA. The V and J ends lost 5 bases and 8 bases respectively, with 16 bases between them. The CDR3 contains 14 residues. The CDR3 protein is CASSTRAQLHEQFF. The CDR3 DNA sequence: TGTGCCAGCAGCACCCGGGCCCAGCTCCATGAGCAGTTCTTC. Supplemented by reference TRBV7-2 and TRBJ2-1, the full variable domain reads GAGVSQSPSNKVTEKGKDVELRCDPISGHTALYWYRQSLGQGLEFLIYFQGNSAPDKSGLPSDRFSAERTGGSVSTLTIQRTQQEDSAVYLCASSTRAQLHEQFFGPGTRLTVL.

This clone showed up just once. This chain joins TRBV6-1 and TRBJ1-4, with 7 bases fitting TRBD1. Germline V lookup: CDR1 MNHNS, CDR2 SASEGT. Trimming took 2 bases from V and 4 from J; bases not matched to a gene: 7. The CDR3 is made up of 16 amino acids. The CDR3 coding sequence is TGTGCCAGCAGTGAATCGACAGGGCGGAATAATGAAAAACTGTTTTTT. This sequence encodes CASSESTGRNNEKLFF.

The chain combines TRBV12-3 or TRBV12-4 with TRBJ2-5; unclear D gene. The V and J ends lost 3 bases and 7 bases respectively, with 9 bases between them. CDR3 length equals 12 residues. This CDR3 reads CASSFLLGTQYF. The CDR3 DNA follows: TGTGCCAGCAGTTTCTTGTTAGGGACCCAGTACTTC.

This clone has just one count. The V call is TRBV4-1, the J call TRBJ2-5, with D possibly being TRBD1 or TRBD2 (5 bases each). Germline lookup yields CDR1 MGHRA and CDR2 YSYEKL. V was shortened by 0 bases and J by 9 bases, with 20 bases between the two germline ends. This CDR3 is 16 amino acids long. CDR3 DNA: TGCGCCAGCAGCCAAGATGGGTGGGACGGGATGATTCCCCAGTACTTC. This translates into CASSQDGWDGMIPQYF.